The rows below give T cell receptor beta chains drawn from one sample of a study of vaccination and CD4 T cells after COVID-19. These receptors' antigens are unknown. TCRdb itself ran the PCR reads through MiXCR, one entry per CDR3 protein. The table includes about 15,000 distinct CDR3 sequences, 57% detected once. Input material: CD4+ T cells from blood, cultured in vitro. The receptors here all came from a human donor who had recovered from COVID-19. Both conserved end residues are part of each CDR3. The D gene is left open where the match is weak. Where a row states a size, it is once, few, many or the class of an expanded clone; other rows omit it.

few TRBJ1-2 NA TRBV5-4 CASSSTLEGDYGYTF TGTGCCAGCAGCTCCACTCTTGAGGGAGACTATGGCTACACCTTC
NA TRBJ1-6 TRBD1 TRBV7-6 CASSLGTGDNSPLHF TGTGCCAGCAGTTTAGGGACAGGGGATAATTCACCCCTCCACTTT
NA TRBJ2-1 NA TRBV27 CASSLPSAEQFF TGTGCCAGCAGTCTACCGTCGGCAGAGCAGTTCTTC
NA TRBJ2-3 NA TRBV10-1 CASSGGHATDTQYF TGCGCCAGCAGCGGGGGACATGCAACAGATACGCAGTATTTT
NA TRBJ1-5 TRBD1 TRBV10-3 CAISEDRANQPQHF TGTGCCATCAGTGAGGACAGGGCCAACCAGCCCCAGCATTTT
once TRBJ2-5 TRBD2 TRBV27 CASSLSPAGASGGETQYF TGTGCCAGCAGTTTGAGTCCCGCCGGGGCTAGCGGAGGAGAGACCCAGTACTTC
NA TRBJ2-2 NA TRBV7-9 CASSLAGATGELFF TGTGCCAGCAGCTTAGCGGGAGCCACCGGGGAGCTGTTTTTT
few TRBJ2-2 NA TRBV20-1 CSAFRSGGGELFF TGCAGTGCTTTCAGGTCCGGTGGCGGGGAGCTGTTTTTT
once TRBJ2-7 NA TRBV5-8 CASRLARGTGLGYEQYF TGTGCCAGCAGATTGGCCAGAGGAACAGGGTTGGGTTACGAGCAGTACTTC
NA TRBJ2-1 TRBD2 TRBV6-1 CASRLPGLASNEQFF TGTGCCAGCAGATTGCCGGGACTAGCCTCCAATGAGCAGTTCTTC
NA TRBJ1-5 NA TRBV10-3 CAISEWAGGNQPQHF TGTGCCATCAGTGAGTGGGCAGGGGGCAATCAGCCCCAGCATTTT
NA TRBJ2-7 NA TRBV28 CASRVRGSQAGEQYF TGTGCCAGCAGGGTGAGGGGGTCACAGGCCGGCGAGCAGTACTTC
NA TRBJ2-2 NA TRBV6-5 CASSYRQETGELFF TGTGCCAGCAGTTACCGACAGGAGACCGGGGAGCTGTTTTTT
NA TRBJ1-4 NA TRBV7-9 CASSLRAQSNEKLFF TGTGCCAGCAGCTTAAGAGCGCAGAGTAATGAAAAACTGTTTTTT
NA TRBJ2-1 TRBD2 TRBV2 CASSVSGGSSYNEQFF TGTGCCAGCAGTGTTAGCGGGGGAAGCTCCTACAATGAGCAGTTCTTC
few TRBJ2-3 NA TRBV2 CASSDNSGPTTDTQYF TGTGCCAGCAGTGATAATAGCGGACCAACCACAGATACGCAGTATTTT
NA TRBJ2-1 NA TRBV20-1 CSASPQGLYNEQFF TGCAGTGCTAGCCCTCAGGGACTGTACAATGAGCAGTTCTTC
few TRBJ2-2 TRBD1 TRBV24-1 CATSDSPQTGSSLFF TGTGCCACCAGTGATTCCCCCCAGACAGGGAGTAGTCTGTTTTTT
few TRBJ1-5 NA TRBV20-1 CSASRASRGTPQHF TGCAGTGCTAGCCGGGCTTCCCGGGGTACGCCCCAGCATTTT
few TRBJ1-4 TRBD1 TRBV20-1 CSARGQGGTNEKLFF TGCAGTGCTAGAGGACAGGGCGGAACTAATGAAAAACTGTTTTTT